This TCR beta chain was retrieved from a study of PD-1 blockade in classical Hodgkin lymphoma (dated by TCRdb to the early 2020s). Concerning the study at large: Nivolumab dosing was 3 mg/kg intravenously every 2 weeks, continuing until either disease progression or unacceptable toxicity. The study used TCR beta sequencing and CyTOF to define a peripheral blood immune signature of response to PD-1 blockade in classical Hodgkin lymphoma.

The CDR3, from cysteine to phenylalanine, totals 15 residues. Only CDR3 DNA remains: 45 bases, in frame from the first base. Reading the germline V gene gives CDR1 SGHRS and CDR2 YFSETQ. Trimmed from V: 3 bases; trimmed from J: 6 bases; junction bases lacking a gene match: 5. Broad study findings and their caveats: Trial patients with a complete response had baseline diversity similar to that of newly diagnosed patients, while partial responders and progressors had significantly lower diversity. A significant rise by C4D1 was seen in CD4+ but not CD8+ TCR diversity (p=0.0027 vs p=0.16), with the rise being most apparent in complete responders (p=0.02). Baseline TCR diversity was reported as lower in newly diagnosed patients than in healthy donors, and lower still in relapsed/refractory patients. Lower diversity was seen in patients whose nivolumab began less than 1 year after ASCT, and these patients were left out of later analyses so that immune reconstitution would not confound the results. The study covered only a single clinical trial cohort, and the causes of the repertoire differences, possibly disease activity or prior therapy, were still not defined.

With respect to this clone: This clone's antigen is unknown. Base-call qualities are not available, and no considerably larger clone is one nucleotide away.

According to the study, the label for this sample's time point signals: cycle 2 day 1 (C2D1) of nivolumab. Every trial patient had relapsed after autologous stem cell transplantation, and cohorts A, B and C differed in prior brentuximab vedotin exposure. The trial cohort comprised 60 or so patients with relapsed/refractory classical Hodgkin lymphoma whose best overall responses were complete response, partial response or progressive disease. Trial patients were treated with single-agent nivolumab in the multi-cohort phase II CheckMate 205 trial. An independent review committee assessed best overall response by applying the 2007 International Working Group response criteria. Trial PBMCs were collected immediately before nivolumab initiation (C1D1) and during therapy at cycle 2 day 1 and cycle 4 day 1. Peripheral blood was collected in 8 mL Vacutainer Cell Preparation Tubes, from which PBMCs were isolated by centrifugation and then cryopreserved.

Genomic DNA was extracted with the Qiagen DNeasy kit from unsorted PBMCs and from negatively selected CD4+ and CD8+ fractions. TCR beta CDR3 regions were subjected to amplification by immunoSEQ multiplex PCR with primers that anneal to V and J segments. A synthetic immune receptor repertoire was used to minimize amplification bias, and remaining bias was computationally removed after sequencing. Regarding the original processing steps: Repertoire diversity was quantified as the Shannon entropy index using custom Python scripts. The unsorted, CD4+ and CD8+ repertoires were each analyzed separately, with the exception of combined analyses, where CD4+ and CD8+ sequences were merged in silico. Clonal expansion was defined as at least a 2-fold frequency increase after treatment relative to C1D1, with a pseudocount of 0.5 for undetected baseline clones. Singleton clones were defined as clones with 0 or 1 copy at C1D1, and non-singleton clones were defined as clones with 2 or more copies. Clones expanded in unsorted samples were annotated as CD4+, CD8+ or unknown by matching protein sequences in sorted samples from the same patient. Diversity changes from C1D1 to C4D1 were tested in paired samples using Wilcoxon tests. Imported from immuneACCESS, the table was reduced by TCRdb to in-frame sequences with V and J called. These copies leave out some clones; in studies compared against another copy, an unresolved V gene accounts for under half, and the cause of the remainder is not known. V and J calls and clone size are copied from that table; D and trimming were computed from the DNA. The sample table holds some 84,000 clones, of which around 90% were seen once. Over 2.5% of the sample is in the top ten clones.

Rearrangement joined TRBV5-1 to TRBJ2-3, and 12 bases in between align with TRBD2. The sequences come from peripheral blood mononuclear cells (PBMCs), collected before the second cycle of nivolumab. The sequence was obtained from a human donor with classical Hodgkin lymphoma. CDR3 region: CASSSLAGGRDTQYF. The nucleotide sequence is TGCGCCAGCAGCTCCCTAGCGGGGGGGCGTGATACGCAGTATTTT. With the portions outside the CDR3 filled from the reference TRBV5-1 and TRBJ2-3 genes, the complete variable region becomes KAGVTQTPRYLIKTRGQQVTLSCSPISGHRSVSWYQQTPGQGLQFLFEYFSETQRNKGNFPGRFSGRQFSNSRSEMNVSTLELGDSALYLCASSSLAGGRDTQYFGPGTRLTVL.